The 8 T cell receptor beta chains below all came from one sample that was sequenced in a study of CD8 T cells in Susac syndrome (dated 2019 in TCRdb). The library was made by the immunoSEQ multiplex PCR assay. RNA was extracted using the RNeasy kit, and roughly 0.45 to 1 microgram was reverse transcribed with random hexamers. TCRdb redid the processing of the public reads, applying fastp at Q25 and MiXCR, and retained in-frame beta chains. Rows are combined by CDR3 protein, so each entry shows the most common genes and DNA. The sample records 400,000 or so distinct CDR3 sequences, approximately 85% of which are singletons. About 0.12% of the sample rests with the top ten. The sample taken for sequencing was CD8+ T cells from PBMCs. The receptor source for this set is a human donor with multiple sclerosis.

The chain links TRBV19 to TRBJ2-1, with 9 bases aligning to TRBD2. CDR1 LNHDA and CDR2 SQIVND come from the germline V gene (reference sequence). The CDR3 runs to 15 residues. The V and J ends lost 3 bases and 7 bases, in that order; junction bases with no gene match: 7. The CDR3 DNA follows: TGTGCCAGTAGTATGGTTAGTCTAGCGGGAAATGAGCAGTTCTTC. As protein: CASSMVSLAGNEQFF.

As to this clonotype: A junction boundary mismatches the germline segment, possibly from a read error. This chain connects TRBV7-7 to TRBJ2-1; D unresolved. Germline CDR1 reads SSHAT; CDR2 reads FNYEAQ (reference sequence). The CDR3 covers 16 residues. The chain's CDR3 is CASSYAVGDAVNEQFF. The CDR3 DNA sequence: TGTGCTAGCAGCTACGCGGTAGGTGACGCGGTTAACGAGCAGTTCTTC.

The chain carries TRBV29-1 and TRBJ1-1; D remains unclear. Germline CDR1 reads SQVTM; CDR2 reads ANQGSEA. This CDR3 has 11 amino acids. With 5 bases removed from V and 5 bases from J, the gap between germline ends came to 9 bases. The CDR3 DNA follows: TGCAGCGTTTCAAGGGCGACTGAAGCTTTCTTT. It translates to CSVSRATEAFF. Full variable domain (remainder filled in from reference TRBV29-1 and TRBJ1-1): SAVISQKPSRDICQRGTSLTIQCQVDSQVTMMFWYRQQPGQSLTLIATANQGSEATYESGFVIDKFPISRPNLTFSTLTVSNMSPEDSSIYLCSVSRATEAFFGQGTRLTVV.

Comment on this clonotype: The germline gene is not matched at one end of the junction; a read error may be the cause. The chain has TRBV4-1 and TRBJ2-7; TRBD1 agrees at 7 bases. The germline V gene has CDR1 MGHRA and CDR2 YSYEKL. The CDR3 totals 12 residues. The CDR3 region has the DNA TGCGCCAGCAGCCAAGTACAAGACAGGGTGGTGTTC. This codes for CASSQVQDRVVF.

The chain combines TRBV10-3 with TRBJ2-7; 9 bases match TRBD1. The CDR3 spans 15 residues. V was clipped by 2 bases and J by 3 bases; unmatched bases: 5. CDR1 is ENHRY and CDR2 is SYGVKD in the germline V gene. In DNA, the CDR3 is TGTGCCATCAGTGAGGGACAGGGGACGATCTACGAGCAGTACTTC. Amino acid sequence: CAISEGQGTIYEQYF.

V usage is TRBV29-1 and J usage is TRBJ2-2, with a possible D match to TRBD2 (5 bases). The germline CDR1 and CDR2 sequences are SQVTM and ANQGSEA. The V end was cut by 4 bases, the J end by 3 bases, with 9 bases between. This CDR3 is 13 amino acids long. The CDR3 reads CSVVVGDTGELFF. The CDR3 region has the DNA TGCAGCGTTGTGGTCGGGGACACCGGGGAGCTGTTTTTT.

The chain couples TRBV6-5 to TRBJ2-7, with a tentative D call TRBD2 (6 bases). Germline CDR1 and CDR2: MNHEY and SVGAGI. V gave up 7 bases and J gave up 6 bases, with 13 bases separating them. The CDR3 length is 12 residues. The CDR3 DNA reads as TGTGCCAGCACAACTAGCTCCCGCGAGCAGTACTTC. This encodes CASTTSSREQYF.

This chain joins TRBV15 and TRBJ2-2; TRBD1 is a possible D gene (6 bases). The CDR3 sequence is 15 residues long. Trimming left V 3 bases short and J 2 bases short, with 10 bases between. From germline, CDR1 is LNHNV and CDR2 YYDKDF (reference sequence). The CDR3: CATSRDRQNTGELFF. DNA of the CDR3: TGTGCCACCAGCAGGGACAGACAAAACACCGGGGAGCTGTTTTTT.